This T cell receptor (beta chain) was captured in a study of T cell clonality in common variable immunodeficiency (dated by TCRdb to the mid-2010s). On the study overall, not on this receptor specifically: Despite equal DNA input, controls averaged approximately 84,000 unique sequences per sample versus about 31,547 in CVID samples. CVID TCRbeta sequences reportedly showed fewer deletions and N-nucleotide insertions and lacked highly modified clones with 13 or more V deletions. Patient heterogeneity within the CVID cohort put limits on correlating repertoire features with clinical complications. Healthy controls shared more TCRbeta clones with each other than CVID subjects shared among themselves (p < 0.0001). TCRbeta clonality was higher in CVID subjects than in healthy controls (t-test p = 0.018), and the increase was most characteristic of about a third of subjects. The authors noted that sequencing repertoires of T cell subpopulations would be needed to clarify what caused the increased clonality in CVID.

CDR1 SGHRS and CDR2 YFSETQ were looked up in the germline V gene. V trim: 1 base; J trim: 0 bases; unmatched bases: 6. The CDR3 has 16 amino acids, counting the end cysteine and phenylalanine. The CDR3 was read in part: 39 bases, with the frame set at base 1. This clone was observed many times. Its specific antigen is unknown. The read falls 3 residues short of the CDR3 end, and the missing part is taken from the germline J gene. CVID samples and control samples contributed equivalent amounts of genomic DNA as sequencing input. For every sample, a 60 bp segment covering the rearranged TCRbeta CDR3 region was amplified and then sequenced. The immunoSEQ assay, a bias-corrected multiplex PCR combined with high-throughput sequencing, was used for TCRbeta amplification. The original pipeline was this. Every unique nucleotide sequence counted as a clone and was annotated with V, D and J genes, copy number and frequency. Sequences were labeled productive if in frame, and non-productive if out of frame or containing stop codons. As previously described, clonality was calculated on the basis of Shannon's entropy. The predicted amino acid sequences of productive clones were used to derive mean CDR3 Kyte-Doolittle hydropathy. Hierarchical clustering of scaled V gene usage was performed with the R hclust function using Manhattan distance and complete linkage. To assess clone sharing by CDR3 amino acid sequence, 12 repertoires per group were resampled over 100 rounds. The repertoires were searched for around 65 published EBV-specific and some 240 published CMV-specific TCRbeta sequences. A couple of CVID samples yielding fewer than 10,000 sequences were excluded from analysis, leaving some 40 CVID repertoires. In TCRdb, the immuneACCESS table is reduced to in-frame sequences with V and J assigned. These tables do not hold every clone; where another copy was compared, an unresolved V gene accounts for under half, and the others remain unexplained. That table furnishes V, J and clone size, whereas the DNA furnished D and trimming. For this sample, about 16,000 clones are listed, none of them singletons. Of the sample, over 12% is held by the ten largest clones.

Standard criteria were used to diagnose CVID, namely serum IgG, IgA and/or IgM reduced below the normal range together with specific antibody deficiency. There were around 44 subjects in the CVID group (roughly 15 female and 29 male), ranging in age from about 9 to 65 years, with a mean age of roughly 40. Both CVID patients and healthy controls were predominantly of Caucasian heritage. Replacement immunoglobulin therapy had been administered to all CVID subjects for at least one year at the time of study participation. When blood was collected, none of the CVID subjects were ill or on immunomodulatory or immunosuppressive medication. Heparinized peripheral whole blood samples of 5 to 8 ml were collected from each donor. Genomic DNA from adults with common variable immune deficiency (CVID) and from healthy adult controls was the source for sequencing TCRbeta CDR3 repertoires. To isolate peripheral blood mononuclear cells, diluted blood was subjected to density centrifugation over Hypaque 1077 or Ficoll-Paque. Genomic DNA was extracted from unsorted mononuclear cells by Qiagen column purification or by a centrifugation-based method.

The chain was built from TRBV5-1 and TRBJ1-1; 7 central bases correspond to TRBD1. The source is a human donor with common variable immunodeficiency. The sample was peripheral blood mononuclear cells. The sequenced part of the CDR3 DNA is TGCGCCAGCAGCTTGAGAGCAGGGGGGATGAACACTGAA. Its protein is CASSLRAGGMNTE. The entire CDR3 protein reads CASSLRAGGMNTEAFF. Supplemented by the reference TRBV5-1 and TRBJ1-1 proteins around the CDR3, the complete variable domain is KAGVTQTPRYLIKTRGQQVTLSCSPISGHRSVSWYQQTPGQGLQFLFEYFSETQRNKGNFPGRFSGRQFSNSRSEMNVSTLELGDSALYLCASSLRAGGMNTEAFFGQGTRLTVV.